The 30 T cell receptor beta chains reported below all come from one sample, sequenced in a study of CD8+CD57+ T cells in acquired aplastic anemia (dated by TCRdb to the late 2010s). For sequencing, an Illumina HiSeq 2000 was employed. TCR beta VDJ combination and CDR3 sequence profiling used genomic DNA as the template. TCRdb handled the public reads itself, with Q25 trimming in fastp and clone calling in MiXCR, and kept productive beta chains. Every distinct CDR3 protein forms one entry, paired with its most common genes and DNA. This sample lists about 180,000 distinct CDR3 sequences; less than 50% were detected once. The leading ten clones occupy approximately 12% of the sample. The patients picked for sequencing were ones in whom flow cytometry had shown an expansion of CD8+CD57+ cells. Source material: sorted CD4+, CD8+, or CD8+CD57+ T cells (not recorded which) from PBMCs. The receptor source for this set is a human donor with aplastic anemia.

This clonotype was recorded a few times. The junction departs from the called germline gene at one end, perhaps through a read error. In DNA form, the CDR3 reads TGTACCAGCAGTAACGGGGACTACGAGCAGTACTTC. It encodes CTSSNGDYEQYF. This chain connects TRBV7-9 to TRBJ2-7, with D perhaps TRBD2 (5 bases). The CDR3 is 12 residues long. Germline loops: CDR1 SEHNR, CDR2 FQNEAQ (reference sequence).

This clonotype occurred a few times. The CDR3 loop reads CATSSNRGTRYEQYF. The CDR3 DNA reads TGTGCCACCAGTTCGAACAGGGGGACCCGCTACGAGCAGTACTTC. The chain recombines TRBV15 with TRBJ2-7; TRBD1 agrees at 8 bases. CDR3 size: 15 residues. V shed 6 bases and J 3 bases; nucleotides not matched to a gene: 10. Germline V gene lookup returns CDR1 LNHNV and CDR2 YYDKDF (reference sequence). The full variable domain, its missing parts supplied by reference TRBV15 and TRBJ2-7, is DAMVIQNPRYQVTQFGKPVTLSCSQTLNHNVMYWYQQKSSQAPKLLFHYYDKDFNNEADTPDNFQSRRPNTSFCFLDIRSPGLGDTAMYLCATSSNRGTRYEQYFGPGTRLTVT.

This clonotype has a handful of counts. The DNA of the CDR3 is TGTGCCAGCAGCTCCGGGATTAGGCTTTACGAGCAGTACTTC. Protein: CASSSGIRLYEQYF. The gene calls are TRBV7-2 and TRBJ2-7; possible D gene TRBD2, 5 bases. The V end lost 4 bases, the J end lost 4 bases, and 14 bases lay between the germline ends. The V gene's germline CDR1 is SGHTA and CDR2 FQGNSA. CDR3 length: 14 amino acids.

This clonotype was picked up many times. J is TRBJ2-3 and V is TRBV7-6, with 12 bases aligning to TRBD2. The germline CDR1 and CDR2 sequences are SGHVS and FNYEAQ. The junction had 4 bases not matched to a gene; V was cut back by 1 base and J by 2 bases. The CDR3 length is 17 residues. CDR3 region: CASSLGASGGDTDTQYF. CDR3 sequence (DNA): TGTGCCAGCAGCTTAGGGGCTAGCGGGGGGGACACAGATACGCAGTATTTT.

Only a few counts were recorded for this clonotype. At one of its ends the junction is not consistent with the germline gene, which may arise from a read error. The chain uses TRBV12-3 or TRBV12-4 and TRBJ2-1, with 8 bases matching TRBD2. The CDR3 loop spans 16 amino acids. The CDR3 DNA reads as TGTGCCAGCAGTTTAGAGGGACTAGGCGTCTACAATGAGCAGTCCTTC. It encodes CASSLEGLGVYNEQSF.

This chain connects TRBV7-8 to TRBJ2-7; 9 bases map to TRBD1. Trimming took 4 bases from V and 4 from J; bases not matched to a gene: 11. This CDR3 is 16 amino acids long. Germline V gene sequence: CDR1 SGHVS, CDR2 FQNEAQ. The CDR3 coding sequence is TGTGCCAGCAGCTCCAACGGACAGGGGATGGGTTACGAGCAGTACTTC. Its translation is CASSSNGQGMGYEQYF.

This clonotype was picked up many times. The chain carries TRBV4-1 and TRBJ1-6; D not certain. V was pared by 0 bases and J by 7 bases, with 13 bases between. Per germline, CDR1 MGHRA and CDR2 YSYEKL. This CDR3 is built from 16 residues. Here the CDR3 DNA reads TGCGCCAGCAGCCAAGAGGGCGGTCGGGAAAATTCACCCCTCCACTTT. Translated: CASSQEGGRENSPLHF.

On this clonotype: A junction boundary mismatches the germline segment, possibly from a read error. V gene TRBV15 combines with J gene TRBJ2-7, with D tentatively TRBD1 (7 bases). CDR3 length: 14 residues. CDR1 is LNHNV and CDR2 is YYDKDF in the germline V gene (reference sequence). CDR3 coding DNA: TGTGCCACCAGCGGAGATGGAGGGGGCCACGAGCAGTACTTC. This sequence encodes CATSGDGGGHEQYF.

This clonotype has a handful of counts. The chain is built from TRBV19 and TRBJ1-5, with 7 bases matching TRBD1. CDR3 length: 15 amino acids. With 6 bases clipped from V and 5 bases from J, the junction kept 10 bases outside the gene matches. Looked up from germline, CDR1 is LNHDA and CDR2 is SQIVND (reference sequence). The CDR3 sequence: CASRLVRQGDQPQHF. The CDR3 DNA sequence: TGTGCCAGTAGGTTGGTGAGACAGGGCGATCAGCCCCAGCATTTT.

As DNA, the CDR3 is TGCAGCGCCTTGACTGGGAACACTGAAGCTTTCTTT. It yields the protein CSALTGNTEAFF. This sequence joins TRBV29-1 and TRBJ1-1; D is unresolved. The CDR3 sequence is 12 residues long. CDR1 and CDR2 (germline): SQVTM, ANQGSEA. V gave up 7 bases and J gave up 1 base, with 10 bases separating them.

In nucleotides, the CDR3 is TGCAGTGCTAGCCGGGACAGAGACACTGAAGCTTTCTTT. It yields the protein CSASRDRDTEAFF. The gene calls are TRBV20-1 and TRBJ1-1; 7 nucleotides agree with TRBD1. Germline CDR1 is DFQATT and CDR2 is SNEGSKA (reference sequence). This CDR3 spans 13 amino acids. V was pared by 3 bases and J by 3 bases, with 4 bases of the junction left unmatched.

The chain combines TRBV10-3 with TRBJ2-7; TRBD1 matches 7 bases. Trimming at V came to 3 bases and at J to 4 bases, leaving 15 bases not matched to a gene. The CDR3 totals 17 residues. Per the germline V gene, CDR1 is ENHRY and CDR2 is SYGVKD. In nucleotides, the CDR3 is TGTGCCATCAGTGACCGGACAGGCGAAGCTCGAGGGTACGAGCAGTACTTC. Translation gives CAISDRTGEARGYEQYF.

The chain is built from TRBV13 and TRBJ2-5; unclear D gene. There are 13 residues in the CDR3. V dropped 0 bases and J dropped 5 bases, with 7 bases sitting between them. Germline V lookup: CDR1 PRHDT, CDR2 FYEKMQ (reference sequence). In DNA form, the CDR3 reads TGTGCCAGCAGCTTAGGGTTCGAGGAGACCCAGTACTTC. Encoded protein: CASSLGFEETQYF.

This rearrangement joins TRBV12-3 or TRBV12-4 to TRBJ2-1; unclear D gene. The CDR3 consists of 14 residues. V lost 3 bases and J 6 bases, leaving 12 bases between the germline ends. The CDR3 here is CASSFMGPINEQFF. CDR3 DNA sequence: TGTGCCAGCAGTTTCATGGGCCCAATCAATGAGCAGTTCTTC.

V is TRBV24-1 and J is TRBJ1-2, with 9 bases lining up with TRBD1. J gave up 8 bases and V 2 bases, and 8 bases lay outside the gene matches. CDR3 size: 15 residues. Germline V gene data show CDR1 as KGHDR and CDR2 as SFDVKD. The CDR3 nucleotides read TGTGCCACCAGTGATTCGACAGGGGGAGTGGAGGGCTACACCTTC. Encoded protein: CATSDSTGGVEGYTF.

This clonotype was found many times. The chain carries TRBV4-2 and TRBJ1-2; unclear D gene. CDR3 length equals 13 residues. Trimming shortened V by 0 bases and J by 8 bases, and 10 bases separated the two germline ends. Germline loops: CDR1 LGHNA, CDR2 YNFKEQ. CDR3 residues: CASSQDKGRGYTF. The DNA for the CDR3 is TGTGCCAGCAGCCAAGATAAAGGGCGGGGCTACACCTTC.

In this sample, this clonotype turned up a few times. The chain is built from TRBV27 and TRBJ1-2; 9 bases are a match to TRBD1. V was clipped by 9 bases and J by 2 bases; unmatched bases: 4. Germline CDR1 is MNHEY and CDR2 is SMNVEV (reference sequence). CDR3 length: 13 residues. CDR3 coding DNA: TGTGCCAGTGGGACAGGGCTAAACTATGGCTACACCTTC. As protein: CASGTGLNYGYTF.

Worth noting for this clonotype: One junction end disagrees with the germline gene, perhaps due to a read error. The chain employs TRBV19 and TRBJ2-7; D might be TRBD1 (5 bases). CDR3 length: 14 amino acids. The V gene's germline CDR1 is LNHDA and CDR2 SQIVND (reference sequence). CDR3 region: CTSRGPAGLYEQYF. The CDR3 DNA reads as TGTACCAGTAGGGGCCCGGCAGGCCTCTACGAGCAGTACTTC. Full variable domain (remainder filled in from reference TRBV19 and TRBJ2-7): DGGITQSPKYLFRKEGQNVTLSCEQNLNHDAMYWYRQDPGQGLRLIYYSQIVNDFQKGDIAEGYSVSREKKESFPLTVTSAQKNPTAFYLCTSRGPAGLYEQYFGPGTRLTVT.

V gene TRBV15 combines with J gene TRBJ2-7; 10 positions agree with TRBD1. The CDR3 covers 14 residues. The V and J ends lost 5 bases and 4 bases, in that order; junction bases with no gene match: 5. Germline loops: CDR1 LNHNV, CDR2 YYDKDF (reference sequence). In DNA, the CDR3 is TGTGCCACCAGCGGGGACAGGGGCGGGTACGAGCAGTACTTC. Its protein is CATSGDRGGYEQYF.

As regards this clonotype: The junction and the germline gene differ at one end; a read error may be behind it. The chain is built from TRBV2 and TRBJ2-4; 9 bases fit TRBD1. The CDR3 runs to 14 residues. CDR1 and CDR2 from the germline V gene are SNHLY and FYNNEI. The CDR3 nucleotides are TGTGCCAGCATGGCGGACAGGGGAGTGGACATCCAGTACTTC. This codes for CASMADRGVDIQYF.

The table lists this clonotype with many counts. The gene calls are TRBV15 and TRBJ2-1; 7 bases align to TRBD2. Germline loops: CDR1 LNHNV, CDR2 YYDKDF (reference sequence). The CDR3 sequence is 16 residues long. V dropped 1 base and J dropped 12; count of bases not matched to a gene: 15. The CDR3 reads CATSRAGILTSAGQFF. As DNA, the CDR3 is TGTGCCACCAGCAGAGCTGGGATACTTACTAGCGCGGGGCAGTTCTTC.

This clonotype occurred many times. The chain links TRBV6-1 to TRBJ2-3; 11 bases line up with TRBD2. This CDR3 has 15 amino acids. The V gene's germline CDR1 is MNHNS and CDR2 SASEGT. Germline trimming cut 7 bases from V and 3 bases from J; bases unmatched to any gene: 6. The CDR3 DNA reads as TGTGCCAGCACCACCGGGACTAGCGGAACAGATACGCAGTATTTT. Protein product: CASTTGTSGTDTQYF.

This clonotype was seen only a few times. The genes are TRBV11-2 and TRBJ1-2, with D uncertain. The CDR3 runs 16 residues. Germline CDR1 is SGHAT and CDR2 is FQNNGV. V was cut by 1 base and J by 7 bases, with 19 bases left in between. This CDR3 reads CASSLGPTGWVGGYTF. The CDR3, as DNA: TGTGCCAGCAGCTTAGGCCCCACGGGATGGGTGGGTGGCTACACCTTC.

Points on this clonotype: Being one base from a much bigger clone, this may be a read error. CDR3 residues: CASSWGLADTGDLFF. For the CDR3, the DNA is TGCGCCAGCAGCTGGGGACTAGCTGACACCGGGGATCTGTTTTTT. The rearrangement joins TRBV5-1 to TRBJ2-2; 9 nucleotides align to TRBD2. Germline-derived CDR1 and CDR2 are SGHRS and YFSETQ. This CDR3 spans 15 amino acids.

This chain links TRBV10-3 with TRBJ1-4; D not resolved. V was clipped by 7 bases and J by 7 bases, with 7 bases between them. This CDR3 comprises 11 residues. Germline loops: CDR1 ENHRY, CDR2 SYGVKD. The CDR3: CAIKKAEKLFF. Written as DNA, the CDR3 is TGTGCCATCAAAAAGGCTGAAAAACTGTTTTTT.

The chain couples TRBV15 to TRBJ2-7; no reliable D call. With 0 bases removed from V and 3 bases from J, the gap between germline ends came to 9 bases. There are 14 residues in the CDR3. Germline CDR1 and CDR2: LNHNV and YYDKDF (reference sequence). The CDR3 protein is CATSRDRISYEQYF. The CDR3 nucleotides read TGTGCCACCAGCAGAGATCGAATTAGCTACGAGCAGTACTTC.

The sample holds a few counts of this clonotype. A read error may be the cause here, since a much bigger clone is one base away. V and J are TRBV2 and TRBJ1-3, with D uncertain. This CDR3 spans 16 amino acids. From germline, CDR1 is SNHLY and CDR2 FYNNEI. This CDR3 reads CASSEMFGVSGNTTYF. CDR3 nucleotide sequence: TGTGCCAGCAGTGAAATGTTCGGGGTTTCTGGAAACACCACATATTTT.

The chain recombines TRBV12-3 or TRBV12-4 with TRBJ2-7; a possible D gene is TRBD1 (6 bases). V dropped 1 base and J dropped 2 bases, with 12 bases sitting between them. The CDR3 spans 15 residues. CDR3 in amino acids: CASSLGRDTTYEQYF. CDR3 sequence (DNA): TGTGCCAGCAGTTTAGGAAGGGACACGACCTACGAGCAGTACTTC.

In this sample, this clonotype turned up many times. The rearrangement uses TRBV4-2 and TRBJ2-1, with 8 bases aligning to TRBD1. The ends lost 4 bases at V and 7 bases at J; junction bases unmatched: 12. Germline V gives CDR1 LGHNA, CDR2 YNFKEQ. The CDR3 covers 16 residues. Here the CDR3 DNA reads TGTGCCAGCAGCCCCGGATGGGACAGGAGAGGAAATGAGCAGTTCTTC. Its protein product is CASSPGWDRRGNEQFF.

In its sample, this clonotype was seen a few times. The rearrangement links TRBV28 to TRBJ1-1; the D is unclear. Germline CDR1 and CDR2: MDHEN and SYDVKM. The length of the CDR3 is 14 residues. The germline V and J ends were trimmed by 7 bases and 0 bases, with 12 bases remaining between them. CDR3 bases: TGTGCCAGCAAAGGACGGCTTATGAACACTGAAGCTTTCTTT. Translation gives CASKGRLMNTEAFF.